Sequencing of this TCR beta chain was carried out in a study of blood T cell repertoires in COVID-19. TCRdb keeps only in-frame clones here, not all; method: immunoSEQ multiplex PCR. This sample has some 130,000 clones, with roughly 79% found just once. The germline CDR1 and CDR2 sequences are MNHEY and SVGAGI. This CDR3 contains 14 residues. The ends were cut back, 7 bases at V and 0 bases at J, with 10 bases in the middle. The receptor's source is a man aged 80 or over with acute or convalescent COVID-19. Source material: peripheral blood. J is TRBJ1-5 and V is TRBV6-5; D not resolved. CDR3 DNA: TGTGCCAGCATAGCGCTCTCTAGCAATCAGCCCCAGCATTTT. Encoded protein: CASIALSSNQPQHF.